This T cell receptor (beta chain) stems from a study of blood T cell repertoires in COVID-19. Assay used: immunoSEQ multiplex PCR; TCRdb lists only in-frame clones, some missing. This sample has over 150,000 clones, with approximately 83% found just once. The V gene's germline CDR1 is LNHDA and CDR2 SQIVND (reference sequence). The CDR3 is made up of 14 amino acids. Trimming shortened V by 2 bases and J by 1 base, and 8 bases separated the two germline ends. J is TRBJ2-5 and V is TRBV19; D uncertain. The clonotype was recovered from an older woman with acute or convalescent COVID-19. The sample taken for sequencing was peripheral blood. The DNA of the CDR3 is TGTGCCAGTAGTATAACAGATAGCCAAGAGACCCAGTACTTC. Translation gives CASSITDSQETQYF. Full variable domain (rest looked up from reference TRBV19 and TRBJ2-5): DGGITQSPKYLFRKEGQNVTLSCEQNLNHDAMYWYRQDPGQGLRLIYYSQIVNDFQKGDIAEGYSVSREKKESFPLTVTSAQKNPTAFYLCASSITDSQETQYFGPGTRLLVL.